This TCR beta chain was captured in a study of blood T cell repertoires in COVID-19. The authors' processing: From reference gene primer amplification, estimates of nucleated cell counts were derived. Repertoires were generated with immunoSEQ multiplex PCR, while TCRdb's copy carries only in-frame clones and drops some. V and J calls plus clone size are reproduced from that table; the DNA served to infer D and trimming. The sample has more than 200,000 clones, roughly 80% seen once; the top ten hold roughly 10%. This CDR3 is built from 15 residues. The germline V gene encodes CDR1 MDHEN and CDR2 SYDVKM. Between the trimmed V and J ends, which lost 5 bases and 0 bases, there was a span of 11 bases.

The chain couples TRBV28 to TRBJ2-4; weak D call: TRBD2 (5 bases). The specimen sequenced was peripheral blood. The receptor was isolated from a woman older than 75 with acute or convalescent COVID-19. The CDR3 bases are TGTGCCAGCAGTGAGGGTGGTCTAGCCAAAAACATTCAGTACTTC. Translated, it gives CASSEGGLAKNIQYF.